This TCR beta chain is drawn from a study of CD4 T cells in relation to SARS-CoV-2 and coronaviruses. Repertoires were generated with immunoSEQ multiplex PCR, while TCRdb's copy carries only in-frame clones and drops some. The sample records around 41,000 clones, approximately 80% being singletons. This clone was found once. Its antigen is unidentified. Study findings and constraints: This crossreactivity analysis covered spike protein alone, no other viral proteins.

This CDR3 region has 16 residues. Germline-derived CDR1 and CDR2 are MGHRA and YSYEKL. J gave up 2 bases and V 4 bases, and 9 bases lay outside the gene matches. The genes are TRBV4-1 and TRBJ1-2; TRBD1 aligns across 8 bases. The specimen sequenced was naive CD4+ T cells from PBMCs, cultured in vitro. The subset: naive CD4+ T cells isolated by negative enrichment. The receptor was derived from an adult with COVID-19. The CDR3 DNA is TGCGCCAGCAGCCGGGCGCAGGGGGCAGGAAACTATGGCTACACCTTC. It encodes CASSRAQGAGNYGYTF.